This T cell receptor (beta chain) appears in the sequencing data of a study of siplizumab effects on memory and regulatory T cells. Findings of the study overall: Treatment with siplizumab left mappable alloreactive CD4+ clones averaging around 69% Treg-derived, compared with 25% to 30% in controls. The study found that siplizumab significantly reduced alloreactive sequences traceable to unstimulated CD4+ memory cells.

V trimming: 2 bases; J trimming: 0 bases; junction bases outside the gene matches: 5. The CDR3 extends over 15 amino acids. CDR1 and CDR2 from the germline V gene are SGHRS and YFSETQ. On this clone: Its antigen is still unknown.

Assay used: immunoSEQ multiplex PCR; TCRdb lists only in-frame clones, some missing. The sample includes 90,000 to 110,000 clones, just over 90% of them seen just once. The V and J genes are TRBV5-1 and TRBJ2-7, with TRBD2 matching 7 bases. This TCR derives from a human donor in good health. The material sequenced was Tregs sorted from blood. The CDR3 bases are TGCGCCAGCAGCTTAGAGCGGGGCAGCTCCTACGAGCAGTACTTC. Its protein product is CASSLERGSSYEQYF.